The 22 T cell receptor beta chains presented below share a single source sample, sequenced in a study of CD8 T cells in ankylosing spondylitis. A single record per CDR3 protein comes from TCRdb applying MiXCR to the 5' RACE reads. In the table there are about 35,000 distinct CDR3 sequences, roughly 3% of which are singletons. The sequencing sample was made of blood, either unsorted or a sorted T cell fraction (not recorded which). These receptors were taken from a male donor with ankylosing spondylitis or in good health (not recorded which).

This clonotype has at least ten counts. The V and J genes are TRBV9 and TRBJ1-4; D unresolved. Per the germline V gene, CDR1 is SGDLS and CDR2 is YYNGEE. Trimming left V 0 bases short and J 8 bases short, with 11 bases between. The CDR3 has 14 amino acids. In nucleotides, the CDR3 is TGTGCCAGCAGCGTAGACTCATATGGGGAAAAACTGTTTTTT. It yields the protein CASSVDSYGEKLFF.

V and J are TRBV9 and TRBJ2-5, with a weak D call TRBD2 (6 bases). Germline CDR1 and CDR2: SGDLS and YYNGEE. The CDR3 consists of 15 residues. Trimming took off 3 bases at V and 1 base at J, with 13 bases between the two ends. CDR3 DNA: TGTGCCAGCAGCGCCGTAACGGGAGCCCAAGAGACCCAGTACTTC. Translation gives CASSAVTGAQETQYF.

This clonotype showed up just a few times. CDR3: CASSVRGDRNQPQHF. In nucleotides, the CDR3 is TGTGCCAGCAGCGTAAGGGGGGATAGGAATCAGCCCCAGCATTTT. The chain uses TRBV9 and TRBJ1-5, with D possibly TRBD1 on 6 matching bases. Germline V gives CDR1 SGDLS, CDR2 YYNGEE. V lost 1 base to trimming and J lost 4 bases, with 12 bases between them. The CDR3 spans 15 residues.

This clonotype was counted many times. CDR3: CASTSGADGNQPQHF. In DNA form, the CDR3 reads TGTGCCAGCACGTCGGGTGCCGACGGCAATCAGCCCCAGCATTTT. The chain recombines TRBV9 with TRBJ1-5; D not certain. Germline CDR1 SGDLS, CDR2 YYNGEE. CDR3 size: 15 residues. V dropped 6 bases and J dropped 2 bases, with 15 bases sitting between them.

This clonotype was seen ten or more times. The gene calls are TRBV9 and TRBJ2-1, with D possibly matching TRBD1 (6 bases). Germline CDR1 and CDR2: SGDLS and YYNGEE. This CDR3 spans 13 amino acids. V was shortened by 0 bases and J by 9 bases, with 10 bases between the two germline ends. DNA of the CDR3: TGTGCCAGCAGCGTAGGGGGGCTGGCTGAGCAGTTCTTC. The encoded protein is CASSVGGLAEQFF. The variable domain in full, with the rest retrieved from reference TRBV9 and TRBJ2-1, is DSGVTQTPKHLITATGQRVTLRCSPRSGDLSVYWYQQSLDQGLQFLIQYYNGEERAKGNILERFSAQQFPDLHSELNLSSLELGDSALYFCASSVGGLAEQFFGPGTRLTVL.

V usage is TRBV9 and J usage is TRBJ2-2; TRBD2 matches 9 bases. The V segment lost 0 bases and the J segment 3 bases; nucleotides outside the gene matches: 3. The CDR3 covers 16 residues. Germline lookup yields CDR1 SGDLS and CDR2 YYNGEE. The CDR3 loop is CASSVEAGGHTGELFF. The CDR3 DNA follows: TGTGCCAGCAGCGTAGAAGCGGGAGGACACACCGGGGAGCTGTTTTTT.

This clonotype was counted at least ten times. The chain employs TRBV9 and TRBJ2-5, with D possibly matching TRBD2 (6 bases). This CDR3 has 14 residues. With 0 bases removed from V and 4 bases from J, the gap between germline ends came to 10 bases. Germline lookup yields CDR1 SGDLS and CDR2 YYNGEE. The CDR3 region has the DNA TGTGCCAGCAGCGTAGGGCGGGGCCGAGAGACCCAGTACTTC. This sequence encodes CASSVGRGRETQYF.

V usage is TRBV11-2 and J usage is TRBJ1-1; D is perhaps TRBD1 (5 bases). V shed 3 bases and J shed 3 bases, with 11 bases lying between them. The CDR3 loop spans 14 amino acids. Germline V CDR1 and CDR2: SGHAT, FQNNGV. Here the CDR3 DNA reads TGTGCCAGCAGCTTCTCAGGGAGGGACACTGAAGCTTTCTTT. This codes for CASSFSGRDTEAFF.

This clonotype was recorded at least ten times. CDR3 protein: CASSVVGQGSNEQFF. CDR3 nucleotides: TGTGCCAGCAGCGTAGTCGGACAGGGGTCCAATGAGCAGTTCTTC. The chain recombines TRBV9 with TRBJ2-1; 9 nucleotides align to TRBD1. The CDR3 is made up of 15 amino acids. V dropped 0 bases and J dropped 6; count of bases not matched to a gene: 4. CDR1 and CDR2 (germline): SGDLS, YYNGEE.

The chain is built from TRBV23-1 and TRBJ2-1; 9 nucleotides agree with TRBD2. TRBV23-1 is an ORF, and what it does is uncertain. The junction had 7 bases not matched to a gene; V was cut back by 0 bases and J by 7 bases. The CDR3 length is 16 residues. The CDR3 is CASSQSDSGSRNEQFF. CDR3 in DNA: TGCGCCAGCAGTCAATCGGATAGCGGGAGTAGGAATGAGCAGTTCTTC.

This clonotype has ten or more counts. This chain connects TRBV9 to TRBJ2-3, with D uncertain. The CDR3 is 14 amino acids. V was shortened by 0 bases and J by 1 base, with 6 bases between the two germline ends. Germline V lookup: CDR1 SGDLS, CDR2 YYNGEE. CDR3 sequence (DNA): TGTGCCAGCAGCGTAGCGCCGGGCACAGATACGCAGTATTTT. As protein: CASSVAPGTDTQYF.

This clonotype showed up many times. The chain couples TRBV9 to TRBJ1-6, with 7 bases fitting TRBD1. V lost 1 base and J lost 5; bases outside the gene matches: 3. CDR1 is SGDLS, CDR2 YYNGEE, per germline. The CDR3 totals 15 residues. The CDR3 sequence is CASSVRDRDNSPLHF. CDR3 nucleotide sequence: TGTGCCAGCAGCGTAAGGGACAGAGATAATTCACCCCTCCACTTT.

There are many counts of this clonotype. The V and J genes are TRBV9 and TRBJ2-1; D ambiguous. Looked up from germline, CDR1 is SGDLS and CDR2 is YYNGEE. The length of the CDR3 is 14 residues. The V end lost 1 base, the J end lost 7 bases, and 12 bases lay between the germline ends. The DNA of the CDR3 is TGTGCCAGCAGCGTAACCGGGCCGCGGAATGAGCAGTTCTTC. Its translation is CASSVTGPRNEQFF.

Ten or more counts support this clonotype. The J gene is TRBJ2-3, the V gene TRBV9; 10 positions agree with TRBD2. This CDR3 region has 18 residues. Germline loops: CDR1 SGDLS, CDR2 YYNGEE. Trimming took 3 bases from V and 4 from J; bases not matched to a gene: 14. The CDR3 reads CASSALMRASGSADTQYF. The DNA for the CDR3 is TGTGCCAGCAGCGCCTTAATGAGGGCTAGCGGGAGCGCAGATACGCAGTATTTT. The full variable domain, its missing parts supplied by reference TRBV9 and TRBJ2-3, is DSGVTQTPKHLITATGQRVTLRCSPRSGDLSVYWYQQSLDQGLQFLIQYYNGEERAKGNILERFSAQQFPDLHSELNLSSLELGDSALYFCASSALMRASGSADTQYFGPGTRLTVL.

This clonotype was counted ten times or more. The DNA for the CDR3 is TGTGCCAGAAGCTTGTTTAGCGGGAGACGCCCCAATGAGCAGTTCTTC. It encodes CARSLFSGRRPNEQFF. This sequence joins TRBV5-3 and TRBJ2-1, with 9 bases aligning to TRBD2. TRBV5-3 is treated as an ORF (open reading frame) with a function not yet certain. The junction had 8 bases not matched to a gene; V was cut back by 1 base and J by 6 bases. The CDR3 sequence is 16 residues long.

This clonotype was seen at least ten times. The rearrangement uses TRBV9 and TRBJ2-5; 8 nucleotides match TRBD1. CDR3 size: 13 residues. Looked up from germline, CDR1 is SGDLS and CDR2 is YYNGEE. The J segment lost 10 bases and the V segment lost 3 bases, leaving 8 bases of the junction unmatched. The CDR3 is CASSEGQGWDQYF. CDR3 in DNA: TGTGCCAGCAGCGAAGGACAGGGCTGGGACCAGTACTTC.

At least ten counts were recorded for this clonotype. The chain joins TRBV9 to TRBJ1-4; 9 nucleotides align to TRBD1. After removal of 5 bases from V and 6 bases from J, the junction contained 5 bases not matched to a gene. The V gene's germline CDR1 is SGDLS and CDR2 YYNGEE. There are 14 residues in the CDR3. The CDR3 reads CASSDRGNDEKLFF. The CDR3 nucleotides are TGTGCCAGCAGTGACAGGGGGAACGATGAAAAACTGTTTTTT.

This clonotype showed up just a few times. The CDR3 nucleotides read TGTGCCAGCAGCACGGGGACTAGCGCCGGGGAGCTGTTTTTT. Its protein product is CASSTGTSAGELFF. The chain recombines TRBV9 with TRBJ2-2, with 10 nucleotides matching TRBD2. The V gene end was trimmed by 4 bases and the J gene end by 6 bases; junction bases not matched to a gene: 3. This CDR3 is built from 14 residues. In germline, CDR1 is SGDLS, CDR2 YYNGEE.

This clonotype has a handful of counts. The chain recombines TRBV9 with TRBJ1-1; D ambiguous. Between the trimmed V and J ends, which lost 4 bases and 4 bases, there was a span of 14 bases. CDR1 and CDR2 (germline): SGDLS, YYNGEE. CDR3 length equals 14 residues. CDR3 sequence reads: CASSPGREGTEAFF. Here the CDR3 DNA reads TGTGCCAGCAGCCCCGGGAGGGAAGGCACTGAAGCTTTCTTT. Supplemented by reference TRBV9 and TRBJ1-1, the full variable domain reads DSGVTQTPKHLITATGQRVTLRCSPRSGDLSVYWYQQSLDQGLQFLIQYYNGEERAKGNILERFSAQQFPDLHSELNLSSLELGDSALYFCASSPGREGTEAFFGQGTRLTVV.

This clonotype was seen at least ten times. This chain joins TRBV9 and TRBJ2-2; TRBD2 matches at 9 bases. After removal of 4 bases from V and 8 bases from J, the junction contained 9 bases not matched to a gene. CDR1 and CDR2 (germline): SGDLS, YYNGEE. This CDR3 has 15 amino acids. The CDR3 loop is CASSSNSGSSGELFF. CDR3 bases: TGTGCCAGCAGCTCGAATAGCGGGAGTTCTGGGGAGCTGTTTTTT.

This clonotype was seen at least ten times. This chain joins TRBV9 and TRBJ2-2, with D tentatively TRBD2 (5 bases). V gave up 0 bases and J gave up 3 bases, with 9 bases separating them. This CDR3 region has 15 residues. The V gene's germline CDR1 is SGDLS and CDR2 YYNGEE. The CDR3 DNA sequence: TGTGCCAGCAGCGTAGAGGCGGGTTACACCGGGGAGCTGTTTTTT. Encoded protein: CASSVEAGYTGELFF.

The V gene is TRBV9, the J gene TRBJ2-1; tentatively, D is TRBD2 (6 bases). Germline CDR1 SGDLS, CDR2 YYNGEE. The CDR3 is made up of 15 amino acids. With 0 bases removed from V and 6 bases from J, the gap between germline ends came to 13 bases. The CDR3 DNA follows: TGTGCCAGCAGCGTAGGACTAGGAGCCCCCAATGAGCAGTTCTTC. Translation: CASSVGLGAPNEQFF. The complete variable domain, with remaining parts taken from reference TRBV9 and TRBJ2-1, reads DSGVTQTPKHLITATGQRVTLRCSPRSGDLSVYWYQQSLDQGLQFLIQYYNGEERAKGNILERFSAQQFPDLHSELNLSSLELGDSALYFCASSVGLGAPNEQFFGPGTRLTVL.